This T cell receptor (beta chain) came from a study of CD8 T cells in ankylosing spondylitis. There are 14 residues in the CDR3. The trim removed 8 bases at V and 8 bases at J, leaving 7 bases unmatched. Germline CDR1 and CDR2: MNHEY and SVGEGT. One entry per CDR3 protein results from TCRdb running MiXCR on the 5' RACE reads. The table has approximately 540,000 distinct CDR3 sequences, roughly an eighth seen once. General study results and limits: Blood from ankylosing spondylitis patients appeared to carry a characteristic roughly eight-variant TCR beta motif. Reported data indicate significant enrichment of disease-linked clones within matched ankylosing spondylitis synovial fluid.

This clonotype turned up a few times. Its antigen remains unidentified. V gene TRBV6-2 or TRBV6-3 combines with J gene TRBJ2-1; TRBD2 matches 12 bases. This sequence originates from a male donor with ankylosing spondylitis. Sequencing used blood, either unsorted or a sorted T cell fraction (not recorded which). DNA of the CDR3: TGTGCCAGCCATCTAGCGGGAGGGCCCCATGAGCAGTTCTTC. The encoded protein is CASHLAGGPHEQFF.